The 5 T cell receptor beta chains in this list originate from one sample, sequenced in a study of blood T cells in healthy people across ages. Next came a second PCR, run for about 6 to 12 cycles, which used a sample-barcoded 5' primer along with a J-beta primer mix. TCRdb analysed the 5' RACE reads with MiXCR anew, one entry per CDR3 protein. In the table there are hundreds of thousands of distinct CDR3 sequences, roughly 44% of which are singletons. Material: blood. The receptor source for this set is a man between 60 and 75 years old in good health.

This chain joins TRBV25-1 and TRBJ2-5; D tentatively fits TRBD1 or TRBD2 (5 bases each). Looked up from germline, CDR1 is MGHDK and CDR2 is SYGVNS. The CDR3 spans 16 residues. The V end was cut by 2 bases, the J end by 5 bases, with 18 bases between. CDR3 nucleotides: TGTGCCAGCAGTGAAGTGGGTCCCCGCTGGGGGGAGACCCAGTACTTC. As protein: CASSEVGPRWGETQYF. Complete variable domain (other parts from reference TRBV25-1 and TRBJ2-5): EADIYQTPRYLVIGTGKKITLECSQTMGHDKMYWYQQDPGMELHLIHYSYGVNSTEKGDLSSESTVSRIRTEHFPLTLESARPSHTSQYLCASSEVGPRWGETQYFGPGTRLLVL.

The gene calls are TRBV15 and TRBJ2-7; D remains ambiguous. This CDR3 has 14 residues. CDR1 is LNHNV and CDR2 is YYDKDF in the germline V gene (reference sequence). Trimming removed 5 bases from V and 0 bases from J, with 11 bases in between. The CDR3 DNA sequence: TGTGCCACCAGCGGAGTCAGGCTCTCCTACGAGCAGTACTTC. Its protein is CATSGVRLSYEQYF. Together with reference TRBV15 and TRBJ2-7, the CDR3 gives the full variable domain: DAMVIQNPRYQVTQFGKPVTLSCSQTLNHNVMYWYQQKSSQAPKLLFHYYDKDFNNEADTPDNFQSRRPNTSFCFLDIRSPGLGDTAMYLCATSGVRLSYEQYFGPGTRLTVT.

V is TRBV7-2 and J is TRBJ1-1, with D unresolved. The CDR3 totals 14 residues. CDR1 is SGHTA, CDR2 FQGNSA, per germline. V lost 2 bases and J lost 0, with 7 bases in between. The CDR3 sequence: CASSLRRVNTEAFF. In DNA form, the CDR3 reads TGTGCCAGCAGCTTACGGAGAGTGAACACTGAAGCTTTCTTT.

This chain uses TRBV11-1 with TRBJ2-1, with D tentatively TRBD2 (6 bases). The CDR3 contains 16 residues. Trimming took 2 bases from V and 0 from J, leaving 11 bases between them. Germline lookup yields CDR1 SGHAT and CDR2 FQDESV (reference sequence). For the CDR3, the DNA is TGTGCCAGCAGCTTATCCGTCGGGAGCTCCTACAATGAGCAGTTCTTC. This codes for CASSLSVGSSYNEQFF.

J is TRBJ2-2 and V is TRBV20-1; 10 positions agree with TRBD1. The germline V gene has CDR1 DFQATT and CDR2 SNEGSKA (reference sequence). Trimming at V came to 1 base and at J to 5 bases, leaving 4 bases not matched to a gene. The CDR3 runs 15 residues. The CDR3: CSARGDRGGTGELFF. CDR3 nucleotides: TGCAGTGCTAGAGGGGACAGGGGTGGTACCGGGGAGCTGTTTTTT.